The text below deals with one T cell receptor (beta chain). This clone has only a few counts. Its antigen specificity is not known. Per-nucleotide qualities are absent, and no much larger clonotype sits a single base away. For sequencing of the TCRbeta CDR3 region, genomic DNA was extracted from the sorted cells. The immunoSEQ Assay was used for sequencing of TCRbeta CDR3 regions. The immuneACCESS repertoire file appears here via TCRdb, limited to in-frame rearrangements. These files lack a portion of the clones; in checked studies, under half of the deficit traces to unresolved V genes, and the cause of the others is not known. The sample table shows approximately 30,000 clones, and about 80% are seen once. Of the sample, 12% is held by the ten largest clones. CDR1 and CDR2 (MDHEN, SYDVKM) derive from the germline V gene. V lost 3 bases and J lost 1 base; the stretch between them is 9 bases long. The CDR3, cysteine through phenylalanine, is 14 amino acids long. The DNA shown is the 42-base CDR3, in frame from base 1.

The data originate from a study of OX40 agonist ivuxolimab in advanced cancers. With respect to the entire study: Ivuxolimab was an agonistic, fully human IgG2 monoclonal antibody directed against OX40 (CD134), a costimulatory receptor. Intravenous ivuxolimab was administered to patients every 2 weeks at six dose levels: 0.01, 0.1, 0.3, 1.5, 3 and 10 mg/kg. Of the approximately 50 dose-escalation patients, hepatocellular carcinoma was present in approximately 20, melanoma in roughly 15, renal cell carcinoma in 9 and head and neck cancer in 9. The dose-escalation cohort was around 83% male with a mean age of about 60 years, ranging from roughly 20 to 80. Prior anti-PD-1, anti-PD-L1 or anti-CTLA-4 therapy was permitted, and about two fifths of dose-escalation patients had received checkpoint inhibitors. Partial responses were achieved by three dose-escalation patients, of whom one had hepatocellular carcinoma and two had cutaneous melanoma. The purpose of peripheral TCRbeta sequencing was to test whether ivuxolimab changed TCR sequence diversity and led to clonal T-cell expansion. The paper covers the monotherapy dose-escalation part of the phase I ivuxolimab trial, which included N ≈ 52 patients. The research as a whole found: In the 0.1-3.0 mg/kg groups, partial responders were among the patients with the lowest normalized peripheral clonal expansion, particularly in CD8+ T cells. At doses from 0.1 to 3.0 mg/kg, clonal expansion was seen in both CD4+ and CD8+ blood T cells between baseline and week 6. The antigen specificity of the clonally expanded peripheral T cells was not determined. After ivuxolimab, CD8+ T cells had more expanded clones than CD4+ T cells on average. Low levels of normalized T-cell clonal expansion were also seen in some nonresponding patients.

The trial excluded patients who had a history of autoimmune disease or were on systemic immunosuppression. Peripheral blood for TCR sequencing was collected from all dose cohorts at baseline, on cycle 4 day 1, and on cycle 7 day 1. The samples were taken from a phase I, first-in-human, multicenter, open-label dose-escalation trial of ivuxolimab. Adults with locally advanced or metastatic melanoma, renal cell, hepatocellular, or head and neck squamous cell carcinoma were enrolled in the trial. CD4+ and CD8+ T cells were sorted separately from peripheral blood before TCR sequencing. The receptor comes from an adult with an advanced solid tumor such as melanoma, head and neck, liver or kidney cancer. The sample here was CD4+ or CD8+ T cells sorted from blood, taken in a trial of the OX40 agonist ivuxolimab. The chain is made from TRBV28 and TRBJ1-1; a tentative D call is TRBD1 (5 bases match). The nucleotide sequence reads TGTGCCAGCAGTTTCGAGGACACGAACACTGAAGCTTTCTTT. Its amino acids are CASSFEDTNTEAFF.